The 25 T cell receptor beta chains in this list originate from one sample, sequenced in a study of blood T cell repertoires in COVID-19. Assay: immunoSEQ multiplex PCR; the TCRdb copy retains only in-frame clones and omits some. Found here are approximately 77,000 clones, 70% to 80% of them singletons; the top ten hold about 17%. The sample comprised peripheral blood. The receptor set was obtained from a man between 65 and 85 years old with active or convalescent COVID-19.

This clone was found a few times. The chain recombines TRBV7-8 with TRBJ1-4; 8 positions agree with TRBD1. The V gene end was trimmed by 5 bases and the J gene end by 1 base; junction bases not matched to a gene: 0. CDR3 length: 14 residues. The germline gives CDR1 SGHVS, CDR2 FQNEAQ. In DNA, the CDR3 is TGTGCCAGCAGCACAGGGGGAACTAATGAAAAACTGTTTTTT. It specifies CASSTGGTNEKLFF.

The chain employs TRBV24-1 and TRBJ2-6; no definite D call. Trimming shortened V by 9 bases and J by 0 bases, and 11 bases separated the two germline ends. The CDR3 spans 15 residues. The germline V gene has CDR1 KGHDR and CDR2 SFDVKD. CDR3 sequence reads: CATGGYASGANVLTF. DNA for the CDR3: TGTGCCACCGGTGGCTACGCCTCTGGGGCCAACGTCCTGACTTTC.

This clone has only one observation. This rearrangement joins TRBV19 to TRBJ1-3; TRBD1 aligns across 8 bases. Germline V gene lookup returns CDR1 LNHDA and CDR2 SQIVND (reference sequence). The junction had 9 bases not matched to a gene; V was cut back by 7 bases and J by 4 bases. The CDR3 length is 15 residues. CDR3 sequence reads: CASTKDRGGGNTIYF. As DNA, the CDR3 is TGTGCCAGTACTAAAGACAGGGGTGGAGGAAACACCATATATTTT.

V and J are TRBV20-1 and TRBJ2-3; D is unresolved. This CDR3 is 13 amino acids long. Germline CDR1 DFQATT, CDR2 SNEGSKA (reference sequence). Trimming took off 3 bases at V and 9 bases at J, with 16 bases between the two ends. CDR3 residues: CSASSFPSITQYF. CDR3 nucleotides: TGCAGTGCTAGTTCCTTTCCCTCTATCACGCAGTATTTT.

This chain uses TRBV2 with TRBJ1-5; 10 bases are a match to TRBD1. The germline V gene encodes CDR1 SNHLY and CDR2 FYNNEI. V shed 5 bases and J 2 bases; nucleotides not matched to a gene: 9. The CDR3 totals 17 residues. CDR3 sequence (DNA): TGTGCCAGCAGTACTGGGACAGGGGAATACGGCAATCAGCCCCAGCATTTT. Translated, it gives CASSTGTGEYGNQPQHF.

This sequence joins TRBV27 and TRBJ2-4; unclear D gene. The CDR3 is made up of 15 amino acids. Germline V gives CDR1 MNHEY, CDR2 SMNVEV (reference sequence). The germline V and J ends were trimmed by 6 bases and 2 bases, with 14 bases remaining between them. CDR3 loop: CASSPHGSSKNIQYF. As DNA, the CDR3 is TGTGCCAGCAGCCCCCACGGGTCGTCCAAAAACATTCAGTACTTC.

The genes are TRBV5-1 and TRBJ2-5, with D possibly matching TRBD1 (6 bases). Germline lookup yields CDR1 SGHRS and CDR2 YFSETQ. With 5 bases removed from V and 0 bases from J, the gap between germline ends came to 17 bases. The CDR3 consists of 16 residues. Here the CDR3 reads CASSPYQGMYQETQYF. In DNA form, the CDR3 reads TGCGCCAGCAGTCCTTACCAGGGGATGTACCAAGAGACCCAGTACTTC.

This rearrangement joins TRBV18 to TRBJ1-2, with 7 bases lining up with TRBD1. The CDR3 runs 13 residues. In germline, CDR1 is KGHSH, CDR2 LQKENI. Germline trimming cut 3 bases from V and 8 bases from J; bases unmatched to any gene: 6. The CDR3 loop is CASSPGTELGYTF. The CDR3 DNA follows: TGTGCCAGCTCACCGGGGACAGAGCTGGGCTACACCTTC.

The chain has TRBV11-3 and TRBJ1-1, with 9 bases identical to TRBD1. Germline trimming cut 7 bases from V and 1 base from J; bases unmatched to any gene: 4. Germline V gives CDR1 SGHNT, CDR2 YENEEA. This CDR3 comprises 14 residues. CDR3 protein: CASTPGQGNTEAFF. The CDR3 region has the DNA TGTGCCAGCACACCGGGACAGGGGAACACTGAAGCTTTCTTT.

This clone was recorded a few times. V gene TRBV3-1 (or the pseudogene TRBV3-2) combines with J gene TRBJ1-1; 7 nucleotides align to TRBD1. CDR1 is LGHDT, CDR2 YNNKEL, per germline (reference sequence). The J segment lost 0 bases and the V segment lost 6 bases, leaving 13 bases of the junction unmatched. This CDR3 region has 17 residues. CDR3: CASSHRTGSGMNTEAFF. CDR3 coding DNA: TGTGCCAGCAGTCACCGGACAGGATCAGGCATGAACACTGAAGCTTTCTTT.

This chain links TRBV9 with TRBJ1-1; D not certain. This CDR3 spans 15 amino acids. Germline assignment: CDR1 SGDLS and CDR2 YYNGEE. Trimming shortened V by 2 bases and J by 4 bases, and 15 bases separated the two germline ends. The CDR3 reads CASSVSPSLSTEAFF. The CDR3 DNA follows: TGTGCCAGCAGCGTGTCCCCAAGTTTGAGCACTGAAGCTTTCTTT.

The chain links TRBV25-1 to TRBJ1-6; 7 nucleotides align to TRBD1. Germline V gene sequence: CDR1 MGHDK, CDR2 SYGVNS. This CDR3 is 15 amino acids long. The V gene end was trimmed by 6 bases and the J gene end by 7 bases; junction bases not matched to a gene: 9. The CDR3 loop reads CASRLTGALNSPLHF. In DNA form, the CDR3 reads TGTGCCAGCAGGCTCACAGGGGCCTTAAATTCACCCCTCCACTTT.

The rearrangement uses TRBV12-5 and TRBJ1-1; 12 bases are shared with TRBD1. With 5 bases clipped from V and 3 bases from J, the junction kept 10 bases outside the gene matches. Per germline, CDR1 LGHNT and CDR2 FRNRAP. This CDR3 comprises 17 residues. The DNA for the CDR3 is TGTGCTAGTGGTCCAGCCGGGACAGGGGGCGCGGACACTGAAGCTTTCTTT. Protein sequence: CASGPAGTGGADTEAFF. Complete variable domain (other parts from reference TRBV12-5 and TRBJ1-1): DARVTQTPRHKVTEMGQEVTMRCQPILGHNTVFWYRQTMMQGLELLAYFRNRAPLDDSGMPKDRFSAEMPDATLATLKIQPSEPRDSAVYFCASGPAGTGGADTEAFFGQGTRLTVV.

This chain links TRBV25-1 with TRBJ1-6, with D uncertain. The germline V gene has CDR1 MGHDK and CDR2 SYGVNS. The CDR3 extends over 17 amino acids. V was shortened by 3 bases and J by 0 bases, with 12 bases between the two germline ends. CDR3 loop: CASSEPGLSSYNSPLHF. CDR3 in DNA: TGTGCCAGCAGTGAGCCCGGACTGAGCTCCTATAATTCACCCCTCCACTTT.

The rearrangement uses TRBV28 and TRBJ2-5; D gene uncertain. Germline V gene data show CDR1 as MDHEN and CDR2 as SYDVKM. The CDR3 extends over 12 amino acids. The germline V and J ends were trimmed by 3 bases and 5 bases, with 7 bases remaining between them. CDR3 nucleotides: TGTGCCAGCAGTTTCCGCAGGGAGACCCAGTACTTC. It codes for CASSFRRETQYF.

The rearrangement links TRBV5-3 to TRBJ1-5, with 9 bases that match TRBD1. TRBV5-3 belongs to the ORF category, with a function that is uncertain. The CDR3 has 17 amino acids. Trimming at V came to 4 bases and at J to 5 bases, leaving 13 bases not matched to a gene. DNA for the CDR3: TGTGCCAGAAGCAGGGAGACAGGGGGGTTAGGGTATCAGCCCCAGCATTTT. This sequence encodes CARSRETGGLGYQPQHF.

V and J are TRBV18 and TRBJ2-1; tentative D call: TRBD2 (5 bases). This CDR3 has 13 residues. The V end was cut by 8 bases, the J end by 1 base, with 9 bases between. Per germline, CDR1 KGHSH and CDR2 LQKENI. CDR3 residues: CASRGPSYNEQFF. The CDR3 region has the DNA TGTGCCAGCCGGGGTCCTTCCTACAATGAGCAGTTCTTC.

This rearrangement joins TRBV6-6 to TRBJ2-3; the D gene is possibly TRBD1 (5 bases). The CDR3 spans 13 residues. Trimming pared 6 bases from V and 4 bases from J, leaving 11 bases between. Germline assignment: CDR1 MNHNY and CDR2 SVGAGI (reference sequence). The CDR3 loop reads CASSFQGSDTQYF. CDR3 coding DNA: TGTGCCAGCAGCTTTCAGGGATCAGATACGCAGTATTTT.

This chain uses TRBV7-9 with TRBJ1-6; no definite D call. Germline V gene data show CDR1 as SEHNR and CDR2 as FQNEAQ (reference sequence). The CDR3 consists of 13 residues. V lost 0 bases and J 9 bases, leaving 6 bases between the germline ends. This CDR3 reads CASSLARVSPLHF. The CDR3 bases are TGTGCCAGCAGCTTAGCGAGGGTTTCACCCCTCCACTTT.

The chain uses TRBV5-6 and TRBJ1-5; D remains ambiguous. The V gene lost 3 bases and the J gene lost 2 bases, with 9 bases spanning the gap. From germline, CDR1 is SGHDT and CDR2 YYEEEE. The CDR3 is 14 residues long. CDR3 sequence: CASSSTYGNQPQHF. CDR3 bases: TGTGCCAGCAGCTCCACTTACGGCAATCAGCCCCAGCATTTT.

The rearrangement uses TRBV18 and TRBJ2-7; D gene ambiguous. Trimming removed 3 bases at V and 6 bases at J, with 12 bases between. Germline CDR1 KGHSH, CDR2 LQKENI. The CDR3 length is 13 residues. The CDR3 loop reads CASSPQQDGEQYF. The CDR3, as DNA: TGTGCCAGCTCACCTCAACAAGATGGCGAGCAGTACTTC.

CDR3 bases: TGTGCCATCAAGGGACAGGGGGGCTCCGAGCAGTACTTC. Amino acids: CAIKGQGGSEQYF. The rearrangement links TRBV2 to TRBJ2-7; 11 nucleotides align to TRBD1. The germline V gene encodes CDR1 SNHLY and CDR2 FYNNEI. V trimming: 10 bases; J trimming: 6 bases; junction bases outside the gene matches: 8. The CDR3 covers 13 residues.

This clone was counted only a few times. The rearrangement joins TRBV3-1 (or the pseudogene TRBV3-2) to TRBJ2-1, with 8 positions matching TRBD2. After removal of 1 base from V and 7 bases from J, the junction contained 6 bases not matched to a gene. CDR1 is LGHDT and CDR2 is YNNKEL in the germline V gene (reference sequence). This CDR3 has 15 amino acids. The CDR3 DNA sequence: TGTGCCAGCAGCCAAGGGAGCGGGGGTCCTAATGAGCAGTTCTTC. Translated, it gives CASSQGSGGPNEQFF.

The V and J genes are TRBV15 and TRBJ2-7, with a possible D match to TRBD1 (6 bases). V gave up 0 bases and J gave up 3 bases, with 12 bases separating them. Germline V CDR1 and CDR2: LNHNV, YYDKDF (reference sequence). The CDR3 length is 15 residues. CDR3 DNA: TGTGCCACCAGCAGAGATCAAGGGACAAACTACGAGCAGTACTTC. Amino acids: CATSRDQGTNYEQYF.

The chain recombines TRBV28 with TRBJ1-6; TRBD1 agrees at 9 bases. The CDR3 runs 15 residues. V was clipped by 7 bases and J by 7 bases; unmatched bases: 8. The germline V gene has CDR1 MDHEN and CDR2 SYDVKM. The CDR3 here is CASKGIGTGNSPLHF. The DNA for the CDR3 is TGTGCCAGCAAAGGGATCGGGACAGGGAATTCACCCCTCCACTTT.